This T cell receptor (beta chain) was captured by sequencing in a study of blood T cell repertoires in COVID-19 (dated by TCRdb to about 2020). The study in broad terms: Samples from collaborators originated in the United States, Italy and Spain and spanned both the acute and convalescent phases of COVID-19. The material from the prospective study consisted of cDNA or gDNA derived from T cells, B-cell-depleted T cells, or PBMCs. The dataset comprised deeply sampled blood TCRbeta repertoires from subjects exposed to, actively infected with, or recovered from COVID-19. The repertoires were released in a freely available public database intended as a resource for research on the immune response to SARS-CoV-2. Samples came from the ongoing ImmuneRACE study (first 160 participants) plus 1,254 subjects from 6 global collaborators. Nearly every sample came with metadata listing a de-identified subject ID, COVID-19 status, age in years and sex. HLA class I and class II types, where available, came from metadata supplied by the sample provider rather than from assay-based typing. Results and caveats for the whole study, not just this receptor: The quantity of clinical and demographic metadata differed by source and by participant and was supplied without curation.

In regard to this clone: The clone's antigen remains unknown. The input lacks base qualities; no much larger clone sits a single base away.

V loses 0 bases, J loses 5 bases, and the germline ends lie 14 bases apart. There are 14 amino acids in the CDR3, from cysteine to phenylalanine inclusive. Of all the DNA, just the CDR3 is kept, 42 bases in frame from base 1. The germline V gene (reference sequence) supplies CDR1 GTSNPN and CDR2 SVGIG. In the prospective study, participants were about 18 to 90 years old, resided in 25 or so geographic areas of the United States, and were enrolled through a virtual design. To assign participants to cohorts, the prospective study relied on clinical history that participants themselves reported in a screening survey and a study questionnaire. Recovered participants in ImmuneRACE Cohort 3 were defined by two consecutive negative NP/OP PCR tests, clearance by a healthcare professional, or resolution of symptoms. In the prospective study, mobile phlebotomists collected whole blood, serum and a nasopharyngeal or oropharyngeal swab from each participant. Prospective study participants could optionally give additional blood draws and questionnaires over a roughly two-month period. Before DNA extraction, prospective study blood samples were shipped either frozen or at room temperature.

TCRbeta CDR3 regions were amplified from genomic DNA by means of the immunoSEQ Assay, a bias-controlled multiplex PCR. For the original study's pipeline: Within the assay, amplification of reference gene primers was used to estimate how many nucleated cells each sample contained. To quantify the absolute abundance of each unique TCRbeta CDR3 rearrangement, sequence reads were collapsed and filtered. For each sample, productive Simpson clonality was calculated as the square root of Simpson's diversity index over productive rearrangements. Imported from immuneACCESS, the table was reduced by TCRdb to in-frame sequences with V and J called. These copies leave out some clones; in studies compared against another copy, an unresolved V gene accounts for under half, and the cause of the remainder is not known. The DNA was the basis for D and trimming; V, J and clone size are from that table. The sample table holds a few hundred thousand clones, of which approximately 90% were seen once. The top ten clonotypes cover approximately 5.3% of the sample.

The clonotype comes from a woman aged 25 to 39 who had recovered from COVID-19. Source material: PBMCs or T cells enriched from blood (not recorded which). The rearrangement combines TRBV30 with TRBJ2-7, with the identity of the D gene unclear. The base sequence is TGTGCCTGGAGTGTACGGTACCCTCCCGACGAGCAGTACTTC. It is translated as CAWSVRYPPDEQYF.